Presented here are 19 T cell receptor beta chains from one specimen sequenced in a study of cytomegalovirus exposure and HLA in healthy donors. Primers: 60 Vbeta forward and 13 Jbeta reverse. Libraries were prepared by immunoSEQ multiplex PCR; TCRdb keeps only in-frame clonotypes and omits some of them. Counted here are 150,000 to 200,000 clones, 78% occurring once; the ten biggest clones make up about 1.5%. What was sequenced was PBMCs. The receptors stem from a male donor in good health and CMV-seronegative.

V gene TRBV6-6 combines with J gene TRBJ1-2; D gene unclear. CDR3 length: 13 amino acids. V gave up 5 bases and J gave up 4 bases, with 11 bases separating them. The V gene's germline CDR1 is MNHNY and CDR2 SVGAGI (reference sequence). CDR3 bases: TGTGCCAGCAGTCCCGATGGCCCCTATGGCTACACCTTC. It codes for CASSPDGPYGYTF.

This rearrangement joins TRBV7-9 to TRBJ2-7; 13 bases are shared with TRBD2. This CDR3 comprises 15 residues. V shed 5 bases and J 1 base; nucleotides not matched to a gene: 2. Germline assignment: CDR1 SEHNR and CDR2 FQNEAQ (reference sequence). CDR3 residues: CASSPTSGRSYEQYF. CDR3 DNA sequence: TGTGCCAGCAGCCCGACTAGCGGGAGGTCCTACGAGCAGTACTTC.

The rearrangement links TRBV27 to TRBJ1-3; tentative D call: TRBD1 (5 bases). The CDR3 is made up of 13 amino acids. The germline V gene encodes CDR1 MNHEY and CDR2 SMNVEV (reference sequence). The ends were cut back, 4 bases at V and 7 bases at J, with 11 bases in the middle. The CDR3 region has the DNA TGTGCCAGCAGTTCCTGGGGGGGGAACACCATATATTTT. It encodes CASSSWGGNTIYF.

There are a few counts of this clone. J is TRBJ1-5 and V is TRBV28; 8 positions agree with TRBD1. The J segment lost 1 base and the V segment lost 5 bases, leaving 16 bases of the junction unmatched. CDR1 is MDHEN and CDR2 is SYDVKM in the germline V gene. CDR3 length equals 19 residues. For the CDR3, the DNA is TGTGCCAGCAGTGGCTTCGGACAGGGAAACCCCCGGAGCAATCAGCCCCAGCATTTT. Translated, it gives CASSGFGQGNPRSNQPQHF.

The chain joins TRBV6-4 to TRBJ2-1; perhaps TRBD2 as D (5 bases). The germline V gene encodes CDR1 MRHNA and CDR2 SNTAGT. The V gene lost 4 bases and the J gene lost 6 bases, with 13 bases spanning the gap. The CDR3 has 14 amino acids. The CDR3 DNA is TGTGCCAGCAGTGGAGAGGGTGTAGGCAATGAGCAGTTCTTC. Residues: CASSGEGVGNEQFF.

The chain uses TRBV7-9 and TRBJ2-1, with 13 positions matching TRBD2. Looked up from germline, CDR1 is SEHNR and CDR2 is FQNEAQ (reference sequence). The CDR3 contains 17 residues. V shed 5 bases, J shed 7 bases, and the junction held 11 bases outside the gene matches. In nucleotides, the CDR3 is TGTGCCAGCAGCCCCTCGGGCGGGACTAGCGGGAAGAATGAGCAGTTCTTC. This codes for CASSPSGGTSGKNEQFF.

This clone was seen only a few times. This chain links TRBV4-2 with TRBJ2-3; D may be TRBD2 (6 bases). Trimming pared 3 bases from V and 4 bases from J, leaving 11 bases between. Germline lookup yields CDR1 LGHNA and CDR2 YNFKEQ. The length of the CDR3 is 14 residues. The CDR3 reads CASSQAGTADTQYF. The CDR3 DNA reads TGTGCCAGCAGCCAGGCTGGGACTGCAGATACGCAGTATTTT.

Comments on this clone: One junction end disagrees with the germline gene, perhaps due to a read error. V gene TRBV7-9 combines with J gene TRBJ2-7, with 9 bases fitting TRBD1. Germline assignment: CDR1 SEHNR and CDR2 FQNEAQ (reference sequence). This CDR3 region has 14 residues. CDR3 residues: CSSSPRDRAYEQYF. The CDR3 DNA is TGTTCCAGCAGCCCCCGGGACAGGGCCTACGAGCAGTACTTC.

This chain's CDR3 is CASSQHRQDGYGYTF. In DNA form, the CDR3 reads TGTGCCAGCAGCCAGCATCGACAGGATGGCTATGGCTACACCTTC. The rearrangement joins TRBV5-8 to TRBJ1-2; a weak D match, TRBD1 (6 bases). This CDR3 has 15 residues. V gave up 4 bases and J gave up 4 bases, with 17 bases separating them. CDR1 and CDR2 (germline): SGHTS, YDEGEE. Supplemented by reference TRBV5-8 and TRBJ1-2, the full variable domain reads EAGVTQSPTHLIKTRGQQATLRCSPISGHTSVYWYQQALGLGLQFLLWYDEGEERNRGNFPPRFSGRQFPNYSSELNVNALELEDSALYLCASSQHRQDGYGYTFGSGTRLTVV.

CDR3 sequence (DNA): TGTGCCAGTAGTATTCCAGGTTGGAGCAATCAGCCCCAGCATTTT. Translated, it gives CASSIPGWSNQPQHF. The J gene is TRBJ1-5, the V gene TRBV19; D call uncertain. The length of the CDR3 is 15 residues. CDR1 and CDR2 from the germline V gene are LNHDA and SQIVND (reference sequence). The ends were cut back, 3 bases at V and 1 base at J, with 10 bases in the middle.

The gene calls are TRBV5-1 and TRBJ2-7; 7 bases map to TRBD2. V lost 5 bases, J lost 6 bases, and 14 bases stayed unmatched. CDR1 and CDR2 (germline): SGHRS, YFSETQ. The CDR3 consists of 15 residues. CDR3 region: CASRGSAGEAGEQYF. CDR3 coding DNA: TGCGCCAGCAGAGGTTCGGCGGGGGAAGCGGGCGAGCAGTACTTC. Looking up the rest from reference TRBV5-1 and TRBJ2-7 gives the full variable domain: KAGVTQTPRYLIKTRGQQVTLSCSPISGHRSVSWYQQTPGQGLQFLFEYFSETQRNKGNFPGRFSGRQFSNSRSEMNVSTLELGDSALYLCASRGSAGEAGEQYFGPGTRLTVT.

The V call is TRBV5-1, the J call TRBJ1-1; D is unresolved. CDR1 and CDR2 (germline): SGHRS, YFSETQ. V lost 0 bases, J lost 7 bases, and 7 bases lay in between. The CDR3 extends over 12 amino acids. The CDR3 is CASSLVQDEAFF. The CDR3 DNA is TGCGCCAGCAGCTTGGTACAAGATGAAGCTTTCTTT.

The rearrangement uses TRBV2 and TRBJ1-1; D gene uncertain. Germline-derived CDR1 and CDR2 are SNHLY and FYNNEI. The CDR3 spans 16 residues. The V end was cut by 7 bases, the J end by 0 bases, with 18 bases between. Here the CDR3 DNA reads TGTGCCAGCAAGGGTCATATAGGAGGAATGAACACTGAAGCTTTCTTT. It encodes CASKGHIGGMNTEAFF.

This clone was detected once. V is TRBV11-2 and J is TRBJ2-7; D unresolved. The CDR3 length is 10 residues. V was pared by 10 bases and J by 1 base, with 5 bases between. CDR1 is SGHAT, CDR2 FQNNGV, per germline. The CDR3 bases are TGTGCCACCGGGTCCTACGAGCAGTACTTC. Protein product: CATGSYEQYF.

The chain couples TRBV11-3 to TRBJ2-5; TRBD2 matches at 8 bases. The CDR3 length is 13 residues. After removal of 6 bases from V and 5 bases from J, the junction contained 5 bases not matched to a gene. Germline V lookup: CDR1 SGHNT, CDR2 YENEEA. The CDR3 protein is CASSRSGSETQYF. CDR3 in DNA: TGTGCCAGCAGTCGGAGCGGGAGTGAGACCCAGTACTTC.

The chain recombines TRBV5-1 with TRBJ2-2; TRBD2 aligns across 9 bases. CDR3 size: 14 residues. With V trimmed by 4 bases and J by 7 bases, 5 bases remained unmatched. Germline V lookup: CDR1 SGHRS, CDR2 YFSETQ. CDR3 bases: TGCGCCAGCAGCGGGGGACTAGCAGGCGGGGAGCTGTTTTTT. It translates to CASSGGLAGGELFF.

This chain uses TRBV18 with TRBJ2-2; 10 bases match TRBD1. This CDR3 has 15 amino acids. CDR1 is KGHSH and CDR2 is LQKENI in the germline V gene. The junction had 2 bases not matched to a gene; V was cut back by 2 bases and J by 5 bases. The CDR3 loop is CASSPRGQGTGELFF. The CDR3 nucleotides read TGTGCCAGCTCACCAAGGGGACAGGGGACCGGGGAGCTGTTTTTT.

The chain joins TRBV5-5 to TRBJ2-4, with 7 bases lining up with TRBD1. Germline V gene sequence: CDR1 SGHKS, CDR2 YYEKEE (reference sequence). This CDR3 has 16 residues. V was clipped by 5 bases and J by 2 bases; unmatched bases: 10. The CDR3 region is CASRLGEGAPKNIQYF. The CDR3 DNA reads TGTGCCAGCAGGCTTGGAGAGGGGGCGCCCAAAAACATTCAGTACTTC.

The chain joins TRBV6-5 to TRBJ1-2; no clear D gene. The CDR3 totals 13 residues. Trimming stripped 5 bases from V and 2 bases from J, with 9 bases between. Germline loops: CDR1 MNHEY, CDR2 SVGAGI. This chain's CDR3 is CASSEMQNYGYTF. DNA of the CDR3: TGTGCCAGCAGTGAAATGCAGAACTATGGCTACACCTTC.